This T cell receptor (beta chain) came from a study of blood T cell repertoires in COVID-19. Study details: Acute and convalescent COVID-19 samples came from the United States, Italy and Spain. Sources were T cells, B-cell-depleted T cells, or PBMCs; the material itself was cDNA or gDNA.

Authors' methods: It was from reference gene primer amplification that nucleated cell counts were estimated. Profiled with immunoSEQ multiplex PCR; TCRdb holds only in-frame clones, not every one. The V and J calls and clone size come from that table; D and trimming were worked out from the DNA. The sample includes about 240,000 clones, approximately 82% seen only once; the top ten take 1.5% to 2%. The V gene end was trimmed by 3 bases and the J gene end by 9 bases; junction bases not matched to a gene: 6. This CDR3 is built from 14 residues. CDR1 and CDR2 from the germline V gene are SGHDT and YYEEEE.

The chain has TRBV5-6 and TRBJ1-6; 7 bases map to TRBD1. This receptor was taken from a man aged 25 to 40 who had recovered from COVID-19. Sequencing used peripheral blood. The CDR3 DNA follows: TGTGCCAGCAGCTACAACAGGGGTTCTTCACCCCTCCACTTT. This translates into CASSYNRGSSPLHF.